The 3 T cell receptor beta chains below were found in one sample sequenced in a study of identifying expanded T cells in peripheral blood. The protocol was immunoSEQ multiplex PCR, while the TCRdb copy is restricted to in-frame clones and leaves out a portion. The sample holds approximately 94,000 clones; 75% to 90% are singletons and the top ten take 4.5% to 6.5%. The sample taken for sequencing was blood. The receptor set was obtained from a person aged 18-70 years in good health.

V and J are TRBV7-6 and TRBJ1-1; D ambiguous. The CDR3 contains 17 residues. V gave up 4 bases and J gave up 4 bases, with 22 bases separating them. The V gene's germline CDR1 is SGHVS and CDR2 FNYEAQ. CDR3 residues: CASSSRVAGIWGTEAFF. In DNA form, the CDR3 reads TGTGCCAGCAGCTCCCGCGTGGCCGGAATATGGGGCACTGAAGCTTTCTTT.

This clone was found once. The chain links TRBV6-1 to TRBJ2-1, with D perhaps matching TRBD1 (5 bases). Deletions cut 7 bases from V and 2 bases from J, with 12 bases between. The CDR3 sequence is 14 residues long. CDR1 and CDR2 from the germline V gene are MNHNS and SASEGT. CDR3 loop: CASTIEQAYNEQFF. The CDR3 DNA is TGTGCCAGCACCATCGAACAGGCCTACAATGAGCAGTTCTTC.

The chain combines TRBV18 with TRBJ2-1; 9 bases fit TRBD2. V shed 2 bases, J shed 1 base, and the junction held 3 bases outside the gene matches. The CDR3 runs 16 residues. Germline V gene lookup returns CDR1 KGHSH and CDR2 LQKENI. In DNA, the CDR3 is TGTGCCAGCTCACCAGCGAGCGGGGGGTCCTACAATGAGCAGTTCTTC. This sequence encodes CASSPASGGSYNEQFF.